In this sample, the clone carrying this T cell receptor (beta chain) turned up a few times. In the authors' methods: Amplification of reference gene primers provided the estimated nucleated cell counts. The assay was immunoSEQ multiplex PCR, and TCRdb's table has in-frame clones only and misses some. V and J calls and clone size are copied from that table; D and trimming were computed from the DNA. The sample includes 220,000 or so clones, about 80% of them seen just once. This record comes from a study of blood T cell repertoires in COVID-19. Study information: Collection of acute and convalescent COVID-19 samples took place in the United States, Italy and Spain. In each case, the material was cDNA or gDNA derived from T cells, B-cell-depleted T cells, or PBMCs.

The sequence derives from a woman aged 25 to 39 who had recovered from COVID-19. The sequencing input was peripheral blood.

CDR3 sequence (DNA): TGTGCCAGCAGTTTTCGGGAGTCGGGCATTCAGTACTTC. This translates into CASSFRESGIQYF. This chain uses TRBV28 with TRBJ2-4; D perhaps matches TRBD2 (6 bases). The V gene's germline CDR1 is MDHEN and CDR2 SYDVKM. The V gene lost 3 bases and the J gene lost 9 bases, with 12 bases spanning the gap. The CDR3 extends over 13 amino acids.